This note documents a single T cell receptor (beta chain) sequence. The specificity of this receptor is unknown. Since a much larger clone is just one base distant, this may be a read error. This sample stems from a study of Graves' ophthalmopathy and Graves' hyperthyroidism (dated by TCRdb to 2016 to 2018). Looking at the study overall: Peripheral blood was collected at initial diagnosis, before any treatment. The study used signatures of the TCR beta repertoire to tell Graves' ophthalmopathy apart from Graves' hyperthyroidism and to predict which patients would progress to ophthalmopathy. In total, approximately 140 blood samples were TCR-sequenced: 40 to 45 ophthalmopathy, around 75 hyperthyroidism and about 17 hyperthyroidism-to-ophthalmopathy patients. A discovery set of 95 to 100 patients (around 40 ophthalmopathy, 55 to 65 stable hyperthyroidism) was enrolled to explore V-J signatures distinguishing ophthalmopathy from hyperthyroidism. An independent validation cohort was composed of fewer than 20 hyperthyroidism patients and roughly 16 patients who later progressed from hyperthyroidism to ophthalmopathy. T-cell repertoires of thyroid tissue and blood were compared in about six hyperthyroidism patients. Once sampling was done, hyperthyroidism patients were given methimazole at a starting dose of 30 mg daily, while ophthalmopathy patients were given high-dose intravenous methylprednisolone.

V lost 2 bases and J lost 4 bases; the stretch between them is 14 bases long. The germline V gene supplies CDR1 SQVTM and CDR2 ANQGSEA. From its cysteine to its phenylalanine, the CDR3 spans 14 amino acids. The DNA shown is the 42-base CDR3, in frame from base 1. TCR beta CDR3 regions were amplified from RNA transcripts for repertoire sequencing. The first round was an RT-PCR using HTBI primers with the Qiagen OneStep RT-PCR kit, and this first round was followed by a second-round multiplex PCR, then size selection and purification. Sequencing of the libraries was carried out on an Illumina HiSeq2000 in paired-end mode with 100 bp reads. Per the original workflow: Reads were processed with SOAPnuke, discarding reads with adapters, uncalled bases, mean Phred below 15, or no exact constant-primer or identifier match. High-quality paired reads were merged with COPE v1.2.5. Each unique nucleotide sequence was defined as a clonotype, and clonotypes were aligned to IMGT TRB V, D and J references with MiTCR v1.1. The analysis was limited to V-J combinations with a frequency above 0.0001, which together covered approximately 99% of the repertoires. A TCR clonal expansion and chaos score per V-J combination was defined as the ratio of F50 clonal expansion to chaos observed in the TCRdist matrix. Welch's t-statistics and random forest were used to reduce features to about a dozen V-J combinations, which were fed into a naive Bayes classifier. The Morisita-Horn index was used to measure how similar the thyroid and blood repertoires were. TCRdb reprocessing: public reads trimmed at Q25 with fastp, clones called with MiXCR, in-frame beta chains kept. CDR3 protein sequences are deduplicated, and each keeps its most common genes and DNA. TCRdb, not the original authors, processed these V and J calls. The sample table records 650,000 to 900,000 distinct CDR3 sequences; 35% to 50% of these occur just once. The ten largest clones add up to 44% of the sample.

Ophthalmopathy patients were characterized by moderately to severely active disease, a Clinical Activity Score of at least 3, a NOSPECS grade of at least 4, and a disease duration under 3 months. Patients were excluded if they had other autoimmune diseases, uncontrolled infections, pregnancy or lactation. Diagnosis relied on clinical symptoms, serum thyroxine, TRAb, thyroid ultrasound and orbital computed tomography. Using Ficoll-Paque density gradient centrifugation, PBMCs were isolated from about 9.4 ml of fresh peripheral blood. Total RNA was extracted with Trizol reagent and quality-checked on an Agilent 2100 Bioanalyzer. Paper-wide results and their limitations: In cross-validation, the 13-signature model distinguished ophthalmopathy from stable hyperthyroidism with about 87% sensitivity and just under 84% specificity, and in the test set the corresponding values were approximately 80% and 68%. No statistical method was used to predetermine the sample size, and group allocation was not hidden from the investigators. Among expanded thyroid clonotypes with frequency above 0.001, most also showed up in blood, which suggests that blood repertoires may reflect the thyroid immune response. In validation, the model predicted ophthalmopathy progression with over 60% sensitivity and roughly 72% specificity; some 13 predicted patients were CT-confirmed with GO in a median of around 6 months.

The rearranged chain carries TRBV29-1 and TRBJ2-5, with no confidently assigned D gene. The sequencing sample was made of peripheral blood. This clonotype was obtained from an adult man with Graves' ophthalmopathy. The CDR3 here reads CSVELMGPSETQYF. The bases are TGCAGCGTTGAACTCATGGGCCCTTCAGAGACCCAGTACTTC.